The clone carrying this T cell receptor beta chain was observed once. The data were obtained in a study of blood T cell repertoires in COVID-19. Study-level background: From T cells, B-cell-depleted T cells, or PBMCs came the material, which was cDNA or gDNA.

Profiled with immunoSEQ multiplex PCR; TCRdb holds only in-frame clones, not every one. The sample yields 120,000 to 150,000 clones, approximately 91% seen once. Trimming left V 2 bases short and J 2 bases short, with 10 bases between. The CDR3 sequence is 14 residues long. Per the germline V gene, CDR1 is LGHDT and CDR2 is YNNKEL (reference sequence). Sequencing used peripheral blood. This rearrangement joins TRBV3-1 (or the pseudogene TRBV3-2) to TRBJ2-7; D uncertain. The clonotype comes from a human donor in a cohort sampled during active COVID-19. CDR3 protein: CASSQMAFTYEQYF. CDR3 DNA sequence: TGTGCCAGCAGCCAAATGGCCTTTACCTACGAGCAGTACTTC.